This T cell receptor beta chain was documented in a study of cytomegalovirus exposure and HLA in healthy donors. Study observations and caveats: The CMV antigen specificity of a few CMV-associated chains was confirmed through in vitro analysis.

13 Jbeta primers and 60 Vbeta primers were used for the PCR. Here immunoSEQ multiplex PCR was the method, and the copy in TCRdb shows in-frame clones only, minus some. The data show approximately 150,000 clones, with just under 85% seen just once and around 5% held by the top ten. With respect to this clone: What it binds is unknown.

This sequence was found in a girl under 18 in good health and CMV-seropositive. Material: PBMCs.

CDR3 residues: CASTRDGLNYGYTF. In nucleotides, the CDR3 is TGCGCCAGCACGCGGGACGGATTAAATTATGGCTACACCTTC. This chain links TRBV5-1 with TRBJ1-2; the D gene is possibly TRBD1 (5 bases). Germline V gives CDR1 SGHRS, CDR2 YFSETQ. V gave up 6 bases and J gave up 5 bases, with 17 bases separating them. CDR3 length: 14 amino acids.